The 22 T cell receptor beta chains reported below all come from one sample, sequenced in a study of blood T cell repertoires in COVID-19. Repertoires were generated with immunoSEQ multiplex PCR, while TCRdb's copy carries only in-frame clones and drops some. The sample shows 150,000 to 200,000 clones, 84% of them seen only once. The sequenced material came from PBMCs or T cells enriched from blood (not recorded which). These receptors originate from a woman in her fifties or sixties who had recovered from COVID-19.

The chain carries TRBV28 and TRBJ2-1; D ambiguous. From germline, CDR1 is MDHEN and CDR2 SYDVKM. V lost 2 bases, J lost 9 bases, and 14 bases lay in between. The CDR3 is 14 amino acids. DNA for the CDR3: TGTGCCAGCAGTTTACCCAGTAATTTTGGTGAGCAGTTCTTC. Residues: CASSLPSNFGEQFF. The variable domain in full, with the rest retrieved from reference TRBV28 and TRBJ2-1, is DVKVTQSSRYLVKRTGEKVFLECVQDMDHENMFWYRQDPGLGLRLIYFSYDVKMKEKGDIPEGYSVSREKKERFSLILESASTNQTSMYLCASSLPSNFGEQFFGPGTRLTVL.

The genes are TRBV7-9 and TRBJ1-2; a possible D gene is TRBD1 (6 bases). CDR1 is SEHNR and CDR2 is FQNEAQ in the germline V gene (reference sequence). The CDR3 spans 14 residues. V was clipped by 1 base and J by 4 bases, with 10 bases between them. Written as DNA, the CDR3 is TGTGCCAGCAGCTTAGATGGACAGCGCTATGGCTACACCTTC. Translation: CASSLDGQRYGYTF.

The chain is built from TRBV4-3 and TRBJ1-3; possible D gene TRBD1, 6 bases. V lost 0 bases and J 3 bases, leaving 15 bases between the germline ends. The CDR3 covers 17 residues. CDR1 is LGHNA and CDR2 is YSLEER in the germline V gene. Written as DNA, the CDR3 is TGCGCCAGCAGCCAAGACTATGCAGGGGCGGTTGGAAACACCATATATTTT. Protein: CASSQDYAGAVGNTIYF.

In DNA form, the CDR3 reads TGTGCCAGCAAGTTACGGACACAAGAGACCCAGTACTTC. Protein: CASKLRTQETQYF. This chain links TRBV3-1 (or the pseudogene TRBV3-2) with TRBJ2-5; a weak D match, TRBD1 (5 bases). The CDR3 length is 13 residues. CDR1 is LGHDT and CDR2 is YNNKEL in the germline V gene (reference sequence). V lost 7 bases to trimming and J lost 2 bases, with 11 bases between them.

The chain couples TRBV5-4 to TRBJ1-2; the D gene is possibly TRBD1 (5 bases). Germline assignment: CDR1 SGHNT and CDR2 YYREEE (reference sequence). There are 13 residues in the CDR3. With 2 bases removed from V and 4 bases from J, the gap between germline ends came to 9 bases. The CDR3 DNA sequence: TGTGCCAGCAGCTTTCGGGGGGGCTATGGCTACACCTTC. It codes for CASSFRGGYGYTF.

This chain joins TRBV5-4 and TRBJ1-4, with D tentatively TRBD1 (6 bases). Germline CDR1 SGHNT, CDR2 YYREEE (reference sequence). The CDR3 runs 13 residues. Deletions cut 3 bases from V and 8 bases from J, with 11 bases between. The DNA for the CDR3 is TGTGCCAGCAGCTCGGACAGCACCGAAAAACTGTTTTTT. Translated: CASSSDSTEKLFF.

V is TRBV5-1 and J is TRBJ1-6; TRBD1 matches 7 bases. The CDR3 has 15 residues. V shed 4 bases and J 7 bases; nucleotides not matched to a gene: 8. Germline V gene sequence: CDR1 SGHRS, CDR2 YFSETQ. The CDR3 reads CASSVRDSANSPLHF. The CDR3 coding sequence is TGCGCCAGCAGCGTGAGGGACAGTGCAAATTCACCCCTCCACTTT.

The chain employs TRBV18 and TRBJ2-1, with 8 bases aligning to TRBD1. The germline V gene has CDR1 KGHSH and CDR2 LQKENI. The V segment lost 0 bases and the J segment 7 bases; nucleotides outside the gene matches: 8. The CDR3 is made up of 16 amino acids. CDR3 protein: CASSPPDRGLWNEQFF. The CDR3 bases are TGTGCCAGCTCACCACCTGACAGGGGCCTATGGAATGAGCAGTTCTTC.

This chain's CDR3 is CASRVDDSSGNTIYF. CDR3 sequence (DNA): TGTGCCAGCAGAGTTGATGACAGCTCTGGAAACACCATATATTTT. The rearrangement links TRBV2 to TRBJ1-3; TRBD1 might be the D (5 bases). V gave up 6 bases and J gave up 0 bases, with 12 bases separating them. Germline CDR1 reads SNHLY; CDR2 reads FYNNEI. CDR3 length: 15 amino acids.

This sequence joins TRBV2 and TRBJ1-5; 9 nucleotides align to TRBD1. Losses at the gene ends were 5 bases for V and 1 base for J; bases not matched to a gene: 3. CDR3 size: 15 residues. In germline, CDR1 is SNHLY, CDR2 FYNNEI. CDR3 bases: TGTGCCAGCAGTATTGACAGGGGGAGCAATCAGCCCCAGCATTTT. Translating it yields CASSIDRGSNQPQHF.

The chain employs TRBV15 and TRBJ2-2; perhaps TRBD2 as D (6 bases). The germline V gene encodes CDR1 LNHNV and CDR2 YYDKDF (reference sequence). V was pared by 6 bases and J by 4 bases, with 15 bases between. CDR3 length: 15 residues. The DNA for the CDR3 is TGTGCCACCAGAACCGACCGGCGGGGCACCGGGGAGCTGTTTTTT. Translation gives CATRTDRRGTGELFF.

CDR3 DNA sequence: TGTGCCACCAGGCAAGGGGGCGCTTATAATGAGCAGTTCTTC. Its protein product is CATRQGGAYNEQFF. The chain uses TRBV28 and TRBJ2-1; 7 bases match TRBD1. From germline, CDR1 is MDHEN and CDR2 SYDVKM. V shed 10 bases, J shed 7 bases, and the junction held 13 bases outside the gene matches. This CDR3 contains 14 residues.

The chain couples TRBV29-1 to TRBJ2-7; D may be TRBD1 (6 bases). The CDR3 length is 13 residues. The germline V gene encodes CDR1 SQVTM and CDR2 ANQGSEA. V gave up 5 bases and J gave up 3 bases, with 14 bases separating them. The CDR3 DNA is TGCAGCGTTAGGGGGTGGGGGAGCTACGAGCAGTACTTC. Its translation is CSVRGWGSYEQYF.

V usage is TRBV28 and J usage is TRBJ2-5, with no clear D. The germline CDR1 and CDR2 sequences are MDHEN and SYDVKM. CDR3 length: 13 amino acids. Trimming left V 5 bases short and J 1 base short, with 8 bases between. The CDR3 DNA follows: TGTGCCAGCAGTCGCGAAACCCAAGAGACCCAGTACTTC. It translates to CASSRETQETQYF. The full variable domain, with the rest looked up from reference TRBV28 and TRBJ2-5, is DVKVTQSSRYLVKRTGEKVFLECVQDMDHENMFWYRQDPGLGLRLIYFSYDVKMKEKGDIPEGYSVSREKKERFSLILESASTNQTSMYLCASSRETQETQYFGPGTRLLVL.

This chain joins TRBV2 and TRBJ1-2; D is undetermined. The V end lost 3 bases, the J end lost 3 bases, and 5 bases lay between the germline ends. Per the germline V gene, CDR1 is SNHLY and CDR2 is FYNNEI. There are 12 residues in the CDR3. Here the CDR3 DNA reads TGTGCCAGCAGTGACCAGGACTATGGCTACACCTTC. It is translated as CASSDQDYGYTF.

CDR3 amino acids: CASSHPGTAYNEQFF. The DNA of the CDR3 is TGTGCCAGCAGCCATCCCGGGACTGCTTACAATGAGCAGTTCTTC. The chain recombines TRBV3-1 (or the pseudogene TRBV3-2) with TRBJ2-1, with D tentatively TRBD2 (6 bases). This CDR3 comprises 15 residues. V dropped 3 bases and J dropped 4 bases, with 13 bases sitting between them. Germline loops: CDR1 LGHDT, CDR2 YNNKEL (reference sequence).

This sequence joins TRBV7-9 and TRBJ1-5; TRBD1 matches 7 bases. This CDR3 is 13 amino acids long. CDR1 and CDR2 from the germline V gene are SEHNR and FQNEAQ (reference sequence). Trimming cost V 3 bases and J 5 bases; bases outside gene matches: 1. The CDR3 DNA reads TGTGCCAGCAGCTTCAGGGGGGATCAGCCCCAGCATTTT. Protein product: CASSFRGDQPQHF.

J is TRBJ2-6 and V is TRBV24-1, with 10 bases matching TRBD1. CDR3 length: 18 amino acids. CDR1 and CDR2 (germline): KGHDR, SFDVKD. The trim removed 4 bases at V and 0 bases at J, leaving 5 bases unmatched. The CDR3 DNA reads TGTGCCACCAGTGAAGCCGACAGGGGGCCCTCTGGGGCCAACGTCCTGACTTTC. Residues: CATSEADRGPSGANVLTF.

This clone came up many times. The chain couples TRBV7-9 to TRBJ2-1, with TRBD1 matching 8 bases. This CDR3 contains 15 residues. V lost 2 bases and J lost 7; bases outside the gene matches: 7. CDR1 is SEHNR, CDR2 FQNEAQ, per germline (reference sequence). The CDR3: CASSLSQGARNEQFF. The DNA of the CDR3 is TGTGCCAGCAGCTTAAGTCAGGGGGCGCGAAATGAGCAGTTCTTC.

The chain joins TRBV20-1 to TRBJ2-7; possible D gene TRBD2, 5 bases. The germline V and J ends were trimmed by 3 bases and 6 bases, with 21 bases remaining between them. Germline V gene lookup returns CDR1 DFQATT and CDR2 SNEGSKA (reference sequence). This CDR3 is 15 amino acids long. This chain's CDR3 is CSASVGGSRRVEQYF. The CDR3 region has the DNA TGCAGTGCTAGTGTCGGTGGGAGTAGGAGAGTCGAGCAGTACTTC.

V gene TRBV6-5 combines with J gene TRBJ1-3, with TRBD1 as a possible D gene (6 bases). This CDR3 comprises 15 residues. V was clipped by 6 bases and J by 0 bases, with 12 bases between them. The germline CDR1 and CDR2 sequences are MNHEY and SVGAGI. CDR3: CASRLTRGSGNTIYF. Written as DNA, the CDR3 is TGTGCCAGCAGATTGACCAGGGGCTCTGGAAACACCATATATTTT.

The V and J genes are TRBV5-8 and TRBJ2-1, with TRBD2 identical over 10 bases. J lost 6 bases, V lost 4 bases, and 7 bases had no gene match. The germline V gene has CDR1 SGHTS and CDR2 YDEGEE. The CDR3 has 15 residues. The CDR3 sequence: CASSILAGEANEQFF. CDR3 bases: TGTGCCAGCAGCATCCTAGCGGGGGAGGCCAATGAGCAGTTCTTC.